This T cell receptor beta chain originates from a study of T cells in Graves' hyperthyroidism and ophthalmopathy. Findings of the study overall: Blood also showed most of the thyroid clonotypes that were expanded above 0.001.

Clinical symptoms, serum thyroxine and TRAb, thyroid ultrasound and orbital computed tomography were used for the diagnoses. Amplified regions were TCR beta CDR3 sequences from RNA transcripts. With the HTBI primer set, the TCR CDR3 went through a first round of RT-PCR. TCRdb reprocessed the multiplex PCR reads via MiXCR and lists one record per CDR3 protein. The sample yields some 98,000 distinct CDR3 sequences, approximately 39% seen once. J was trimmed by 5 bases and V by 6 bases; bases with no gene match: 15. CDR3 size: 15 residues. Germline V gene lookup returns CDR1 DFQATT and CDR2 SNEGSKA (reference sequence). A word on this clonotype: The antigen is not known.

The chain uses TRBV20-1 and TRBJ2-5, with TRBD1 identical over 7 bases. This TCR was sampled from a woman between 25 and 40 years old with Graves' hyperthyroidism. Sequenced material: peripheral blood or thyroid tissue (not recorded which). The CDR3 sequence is CSAPLTGRFGETQYF. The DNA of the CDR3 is TGCAGTGCCCCCCTGACAGGGCGGTTCGGGGAGACCCAGTACTTC.